This TCR beta chain was sequenced in a study of CXCR3-negative and CXCR3-positive naive CD8 T cells. Findings of the study overall: Partial loss of CXCR3 expression followed cryopreservation; most assays used fresh PBMCs. Both naive subsets showed comparably high diversity, and memory CD8+ cells showed much lower diversity. CD5 surface expression was similar among naive subsets, and TCR strength was estimated by inference from TRB CDR3 properties. Naive cells used TRBV-TRBJ genes in much the same way whether CXCR3-negative or CXCR3-positive; memory cells did not.

The CDR3 runs 12 residues. Germline lookup yields CDR1 SGHVS and CDR2 FNYEAQ. Carrying UMI labels, the TRB cDNA libraries were prepared through 5' RACE. Reanalyzing the 5' RACE reads, TCRdb keeps one entry per CDR3 protein, without DNA. This sample's table reports tens of thousands of distinct CDR3 sequences. Judged by frequency, this clonotype is medium-sized (0.01 to 0.1%). The antigen is undetermined. The clonotype originates from a human donor in good health. Some clones in this sample may be carry-over from other donors' samples. The specimen sequenced was memory CD8+ T cells from blood. The genes are TRBV7-6 and TRBJ2-3. CDR3 region: CASSSLTDTQYF.